The rows below give T cell receptor beta chains drawn from one sample of a study of neoadjuvant nivolumab and ipilimumab in lung cancer. The method was immunoSEQ multiplex PCR; TCRdb's version includes in-frame clones alone and lacks a portion of them. The table lists about 10,000 clones, approximately 71% of them singletons. The sequencing used tumor tissue, collected after neoadjuvant nivolumab, alone or with ipilimumab, at or shortly before surgery. These receptors all stem from an adult with non-small cell lung cancer. Some clones in this sample may be carry-over from other donors' samples. CDR3s include the opening cysteine and the closing phenylalanine or tryptophan. Each record gives: clone size, D gene, J gene, V gene, CDR3 DNA, CDR3 protein. A D gene is named only where the DNA matches it firmly. Clone size is given for some rows only: seen once, a few or many times, or a class if the clone is expanded.

abundance: few
d_gene: TRBD1
j_gene: TRBJ1-2
v_gene: TRBV6-5
CDR3nt: TGTGCCAGCAGTTACCTAGGGGGCAACGGTGGCTACACCTTC
CDR3aa: CASSYLGGNGGYTF

abundance: .
d_gene: TRBD1
j_gene: TRBJ1-2
v_gene: TRBV15
CDR3nt: TGTGCCACCAGCAGAGACCCTGGACAGGGGGGCTACACCTTC
CDR3aa: CATSRDPGQGGYTF

abundance: .
d_gene: .
j_gene: TRBJ2-7
v_gene: TRBV4-2
CDR3nt: TGTGCCAGCAGCCAAGAAACGGGGGGCGGCTCCTACGAGCAGTACTTC
CDR3aa: CASSQETGGGSYEQYF

abundance: .
d_gene: .
j_gene: TRBJ2-7
v_gene: TRBV5-1
CDR3nt: TGCGCCAGCAGCTTGGAGGGTTTCGGGATAGAGTACTTC
CDR3aa: CASSLEGFGIEYF

abundance: .
d_gene: .
j_gene: TRBJ1-1
v_gene: TRBV7-9
CDR3nt: TGTGCCAGCGCCTGGAACGCGAACACTGAAGCTTTCTTT
CDR3aa: CASAWNANTEAFF

abundance: .
d_gene: .
j_gene: TRBJ1-2
v_gene: TRBV2
CDR3nt: .
CDR3aa: CASILDINYGYTF

abundance: .
d_gene: .
j_gene: TRBJ2-7
v_gene: TRBV18
CDR3nt: TGTGCCAGCTCACCAGGACGGGGACACGAGCAGTACTTC
CDR3aa: CASSPGRGHEQYF

abundance: .
d_gene: .
j_gene: TRBJ1-3
v_gene: TRBV5-1
CDR3nt: TGCGCCAGCGCCCCTGGGCATAGCTCTGGAAACACCATATATTTT
CDR3aa: CASAPGHSSGNTIYF

abundance: few
d_gene: .
j_gene: TRBJ1-1
v_gene: TRBV18
CDR3nt: TGTGCCAGCTCACCGACAGGGAACACTGAAGCTTTCTTT
CDR3aa: CASSPTGNTEAFF

abundance: .
d_gene: TRBD1
j_gene: TRBJ2-1
v_gene: TRBV18
CDR3nt: TGTGCCAGCTCACCACGTCTAGAGGACAGGGACTACAATGAGCAGTTCTTC
CDR3aa: CASSPRLEDRDYNEQFF

abundance: once
d_gene: .
j_gene: TRBJ2-3
v_gene: TRBV18
CDR3nt: TGTGCCAGCTCACCACAGCCTAGCACAGATACGCAGTATTTT
CDR3aa: CASSPQPSTDTQYF

abundance: .
d_gene: .
j_gene: TRBJ2-1
v_gene: TRBV29-1
CDR3nt: TGCAGCGTTGTGTGGACTACCTACAATGAGCAGTTCTTC
CDR3aa: CSVVWTTYNEQFF

abundance: .
d_gene: .
j_gene: TRBJ2-6
v_gene: TRBV11-1
CDR3nt: TGTGCCAGCAGCTTAAGTAACTCTGGGGCCAACGTCCTGACTTTC
CDR3aa: CASSLSNSGANVLTF

abundance: .
d_gene: .
j_gene: TRBJ1-4
v_gene: TRBV19
CDR3nt: TGTGCCAGTAGTATCTTACAGGGCGGTGAAAAACTGTTTTTT
CDR3aa: CASSILQGGEKLFF

abundance: .
d_gene: .
j_gene: TRBJ1-1
v_gene: TRBV7-2
CDR3nt: TGTGCCAGCAGCTTAGGAATGAGGGTCGGGACTGAAGCTTTCTTT
CDR3aa: CASSLGMRVGTEAFF

abundance: .
d_gene: TRBD1
j_gene: TRBJ1-2
v_gene: TRBV7-9
CDR3nt: TGTGCCAGCACCGGGACAGACGCTGGCTACACCTTC
CDR3aa: CASTGTDAGYTF

abundance: .
d_gene: .
j_gene: TRBJ1-4
v_gene: TRBV5-1
CDR3nt: TGCGCCAGCAGCGCCACGGCAGGGGATGAAAAACTGTTTTTT
CDR3aa: CASSATAGDEKLFF

abundance: .
d_gene: .
j_gene: TRBJ1-1
v_gene: TRBV7-8
CDR3nt: TGTGCCAGCAGCTTAACCGGGGTTGACACTGAAGCTTTCTTT
CDR3aa: CASSLTGVDTEAFF

abundance: .
d_gene: .
j_gene: TRBJ2-5
v_gene: TRBV2
CDR3nt: TGTGCCAGCACAGTACAAGAGACCCAGTACTTC
CDR3aa: CASTVQETQYF

abundance: .
d_gene: TRBD2
j_gene: TRBJ2-5
v_gene: TRBV6-5
CDR3nt: TGTGCCAGCAGTCCAGTAGCGGGCGAACAAGAGACCCAGTACTTC
CDR3aa: CASSPVAGEQETQYF

abundance: .
d_gene: TRBD1
j_gene: TRBJ2-7
v_gene: TRBV5-1
CDR3nt: TGCGCCAGCAGCCCCGGACAGGCCAATTCAGACGAGCAGTACTTC
CDR3aa: CASSPGQANSDEQYF

abundance: .
d_gene: .
j_gene: TRBJ2-7
v_gene: TRBV4-2
CDR3nt: TGTGCCAGCAGCCAAGACCCAGGGCCCTACGAGCAGTACTTC
CDR3aa: CASSQDPGPYEQYF

abundance: .
d_gene: TRBD1
j_gene: TRBJ2-7
v_gene: TRBV25-1
CDR3nt: TGTGCCAGCACCCGGACAGGATCCTACGAGCAGTACTTC
CDR3aa: CASTRTGSYEQYF

abundance: .
d_gene: TRBD1
j_gene: TRBJ1-2
v_gene: TRBV25-1
CDR3nt: TGTGCCAGCAGTGGGACAGGGGCGAAGAACTATGGCTACACCTTC
CDR3aa: CASSGTGAKNYGYTF

abundance: .
d_gene: TRBD1
j_gene: TRBJ2-2
v_gene: TRBV6-5
CDR3nt: TGTGCCAGCAGGGGACAGGGAGGCGCCGGGGAGCTGTTTTTT
CDR3aa: CASRGQGGAGELFF

abundance: .
d_gene: .
j_gene: TRBJ1-4
v_gene: TRBV18
CDR3nt: TGTGCCAGCTCACCACAGGGTAGAGCTAATGAAAAACTGTTTTTT
CDR3aa: CASSPQGRANEKLFF

abundance: .
d_gene: .
j_gene: TRBJ1-1
v_gene: TRBV18
CDR3nt: TGTGCCAGCTCACAAAGCCGGGATAGCACTGAAGCTTTCTTT
CDR3aa: CASSQSRDSTEAFF

abundance: .
d_gene: .
j_gene: TRBJ1-5
v_gene: TRBV7-9
CDR3nt: TGTGCCAGCAGCTTAGGGACAGGCAATCAGCCCCAGCATTTT
CDR3aa: CASSLGTGNQPQHF

abundance: .
d_gene: .
j_gene: TRBJ2-7
v_gene: TRBV6-5
CDR3nt: TGTGCCAGCAGGGGACACCGGTCCTACGAGCAGTACTTC
CDR3aa: CASRGHRSYEQYF

abundance: .
d_gene: .
j_gene: TRBJ2-3
v_gene: TRBV5-1
CDR3nt: TGCGCCAGCAGCTTGCCCTTACTCCCGGGACTTAACACAGATACGCAGTATTTT
CDR3aa: CASSLPLLPGLNTDTQYF

abundance: .
d_gene: .
j_gene: TRBJ2-2
v_gene: TRBV5-8
CDR3nt: TGTGCCAGCAGCCTACGGACCGCTTCGAACACCGGGGAGCTGTTTTTT
CDR3aa: CASSLRTASNTGELFF

abundance: .
d_gene: .
j_gene: TRBJ2-7
v_gene: TRBV10-3
CDR3nt: TGTGCCATCAGTGAGTCGATAGCCGCCGGGACCTACGAGCAGTACTTC
CDR3aa: CAISESIAAGTYEQYF